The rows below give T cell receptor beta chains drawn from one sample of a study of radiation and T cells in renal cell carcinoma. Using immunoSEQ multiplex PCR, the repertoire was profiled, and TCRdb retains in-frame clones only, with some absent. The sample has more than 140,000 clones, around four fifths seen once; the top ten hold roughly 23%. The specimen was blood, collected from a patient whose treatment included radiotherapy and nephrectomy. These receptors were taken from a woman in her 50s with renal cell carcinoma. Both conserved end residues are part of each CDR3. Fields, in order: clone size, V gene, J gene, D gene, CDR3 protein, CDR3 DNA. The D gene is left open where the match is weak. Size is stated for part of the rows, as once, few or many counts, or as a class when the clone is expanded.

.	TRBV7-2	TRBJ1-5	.	CASSSYNQPQHF	TGTGCCAGCAGCTCATACAATCAGCCCCAGCATTTT
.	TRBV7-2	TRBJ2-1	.	CASSPRGTYNEQFF	TGTGCCAGCAGCCCCCGGGGAACCTACAATGAGCAGTTCTTC
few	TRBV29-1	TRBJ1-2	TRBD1	CSVEGQGHGYTF	TGCAGCGTTGAGGGACAGGGCCATGGCTACACCTTC
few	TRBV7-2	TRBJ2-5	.	CASSLVETQYF	TGTGCCAGCAGCTTAGTCGAGACCCAGTACTTC
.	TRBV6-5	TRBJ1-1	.	CASSTSYRDIEAFF	TGTGCCAGCAGTACTTCTTACAGGGATATTGAAGCTTTCTTT
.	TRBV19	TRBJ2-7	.	CASSIGTRREQYF	TGTGCCAGTAGTATTGGGACGCGTCGGGAGCAGTACTTC
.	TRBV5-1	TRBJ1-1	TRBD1	CASSLEGQHKNTEAFF	TGCGCCAGCAGCTTGGAGGGACAGCATAAGAACACTGAAGCTTTCTTT
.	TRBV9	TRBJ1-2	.	CASSRGRARWNGYTF	TGTGCCAGCAGCCGTGGGAGGGCCCGATGGAATGGCTACACCTTC
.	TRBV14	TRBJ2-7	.	CASSQDYEQYF	TGTGCCAGCAGCCAAGACTACGAGCAGTACTTC
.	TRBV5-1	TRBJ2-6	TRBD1	CASSLEPGGNGANVLTF	TGCGCCAGCAGCTTGGAACCAGGGGGTAATGGGGCCAACGTCCTGACTTTC
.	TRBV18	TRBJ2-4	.	CASSPPGERLAKNIQYF	TGTGCCAGCTCACCACCAGGGGAGCGACTAGCCAAAAACATTCAGTACTTC
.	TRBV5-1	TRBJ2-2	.	CASSLPGAGNTGELFF	TGCGCCAGCAGCTTGCCCGGGGCGGGGAACACCGGGGAGCTGTTTTTT
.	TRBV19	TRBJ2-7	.	CASSIAGGGSYEQYF	TGTGCCAGTAGTATAGCTGGAGGGGGCAGTTACGAGCAGTACTTC
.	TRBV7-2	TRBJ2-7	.	CASSARRGADVGYEQYF	TGTGCCAGCAGCGCAAGGCGGGGAGCGGATGTAGGCTACGAGCAGTACTTC
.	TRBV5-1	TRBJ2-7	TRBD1	CASSLSGGDFNEQYF	TGCGCCAGCAGCTTGTCAGGGGGCGATTTTAACGAGCAGTACTTC
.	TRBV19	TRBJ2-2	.	CASTPYPSGDTGELFF	TGTGCCAGTACCCCCTATCCGTCAGGGGACACCGGGGAGCTGTTTTTT
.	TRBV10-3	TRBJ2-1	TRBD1	CAISRDRAALNEQFF	TGTGCCATCAGCAGGGACAGGGCAGCATTAAATGAGCAGTTCTTC
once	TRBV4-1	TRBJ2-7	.	CASSQEISSLSAYEQYF	TGCGCCAGCAGCCAAGAAATATCCTCCCTTTCCGCCTACGAGCAGTACTTC
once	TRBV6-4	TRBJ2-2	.	CASSEGGVPNTGELFF	TGTGCCAGCAGTGAAGGTGGAGTCCCGAACACCGGGGAGCTGTTTTTT
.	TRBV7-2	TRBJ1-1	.	CASSPMAGENTEAFF	TGTGCCAGCAGCCCCATGGCAGGGGAGAACACTGAAGCTTTCTTT
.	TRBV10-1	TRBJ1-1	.	CASSDEVLAEAFF	TGCGCCAGCAGTGATGAGGTTTTGGCCGAAGCTTTCTTT
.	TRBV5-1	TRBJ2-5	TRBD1	CASSLEHRGRETQYF	TGCGCCAGCAGCTTAGAACACAGGGGACGCGAGACCCAGTACTTC
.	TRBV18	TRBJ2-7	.	CASSPTRGDYYEQYF	TGTGCCAGCTCACCTACCAGGGGGGACTACTACGAGCAGTACTTC
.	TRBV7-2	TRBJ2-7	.	CASSLSVTYEQYF	TGTGCCAGCAGCTTATCAGTTACCTACGAGCAGTACTTC
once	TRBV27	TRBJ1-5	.	CASSFEGLGQPQHF	TGTGCCAGCAGTTTCGAGGGGCTGGGACAGCCCCAGCATTTT
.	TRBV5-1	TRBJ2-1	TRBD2	CASVAGESYNEQFF	TGCGCCAGTGTAGCGGGAGAATCCTACAATGAGCAGTTCTTC
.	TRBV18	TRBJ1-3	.	CASSLGQRGQNTIYF	TGTGCCAGCTCCCTCGGACAGAGAGGTCAAAACACCATATATTTT
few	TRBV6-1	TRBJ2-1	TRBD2	CASSESPGLAVQFF	TGTGCCAGCAGTGAAAGCCCGGGACTAGCCGTGCAGTTCTTC
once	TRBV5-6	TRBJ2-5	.	CASSLALFGTQYF	TGTGCCAGCAGCTTGGCCCTATTTGGGACCCAGTACTTC
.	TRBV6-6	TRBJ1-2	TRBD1	CASSYSGQGADGYTF	TGTGCCAGCAGTTACTCAGGCCAGGGGGCTGATGGCTACACCTTC
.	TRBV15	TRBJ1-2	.	CATSRETPRTYGYTF	TGTGCCACCAGCAGAGAGACCCCCAGGACCTATGGCTACACCTTC
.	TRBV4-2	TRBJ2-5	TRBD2	CASSQDTLAGPWYF	TGTGCCAGCAGCCAAGATACACTAGCGGGGCCCTGGTACTTC
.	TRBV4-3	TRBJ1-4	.	CASSQPQGAF	TGCGCCAGCAGCCAACCCCAGGGTGCTTTT
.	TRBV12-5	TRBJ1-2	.	CASAWGTNYGYTF	TGTGCTAGTGCGTGGGGTACTAACTATGGCTACACCTTC
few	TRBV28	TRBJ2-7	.	CASSLGYEQYF	TGTGCCAGCAGTTTGGGCTACGAGCAGTACTTC
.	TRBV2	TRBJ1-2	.	CAGQPPYGYTF	TGTGCCGGGCAACCCCCTTATGGCTACACCTTC
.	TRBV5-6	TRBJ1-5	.	CASSLGAGGSANQPQHF	TGTGCCAGCAGCTTGGGGGCCGGCGGGAGCGCTAATCAGCCCCAGCATTTT
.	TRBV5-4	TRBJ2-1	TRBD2	CASRTSGSYNEQFF	TGTGCCAGCAGGACTAGCGGGAGCTACAATGAGCAGTTCTTC
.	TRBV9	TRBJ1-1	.	CASSWGLNTEAFF	TGTGCCAGCAGTTGGGGACTGAACACTGAAGCTTTCTTT